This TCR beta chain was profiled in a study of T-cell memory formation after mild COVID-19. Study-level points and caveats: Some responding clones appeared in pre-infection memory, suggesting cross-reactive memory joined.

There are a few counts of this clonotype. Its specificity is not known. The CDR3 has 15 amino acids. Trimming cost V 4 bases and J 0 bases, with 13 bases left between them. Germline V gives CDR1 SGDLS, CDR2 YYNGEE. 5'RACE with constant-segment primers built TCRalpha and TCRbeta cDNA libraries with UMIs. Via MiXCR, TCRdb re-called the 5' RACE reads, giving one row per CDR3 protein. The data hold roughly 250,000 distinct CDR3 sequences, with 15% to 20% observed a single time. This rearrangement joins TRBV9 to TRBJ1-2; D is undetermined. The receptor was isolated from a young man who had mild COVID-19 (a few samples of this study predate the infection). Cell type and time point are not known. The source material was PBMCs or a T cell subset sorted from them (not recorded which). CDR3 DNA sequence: TGTGCCAGCAGCCCCCCGGGTCCGACTAACTATGGCTACACCTTC. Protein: CASSPPGPTNYGYTF.